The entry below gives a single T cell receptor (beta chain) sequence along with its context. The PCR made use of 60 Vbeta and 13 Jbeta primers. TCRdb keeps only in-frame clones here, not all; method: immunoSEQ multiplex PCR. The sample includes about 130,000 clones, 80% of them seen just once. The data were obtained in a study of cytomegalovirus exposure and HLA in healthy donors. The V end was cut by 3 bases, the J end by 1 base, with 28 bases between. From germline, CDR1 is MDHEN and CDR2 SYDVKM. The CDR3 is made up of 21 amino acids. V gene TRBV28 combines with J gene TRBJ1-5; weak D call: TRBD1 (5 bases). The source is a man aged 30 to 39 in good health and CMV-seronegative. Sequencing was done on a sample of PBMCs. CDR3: CASSFVILQGGVMGSNQPQHF. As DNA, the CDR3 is TGTGCCAGCAGTTTTGTTATTTTGCAGGGCGGAGTTATGGGAAGCAATCAGCCCCAGCATTTT.